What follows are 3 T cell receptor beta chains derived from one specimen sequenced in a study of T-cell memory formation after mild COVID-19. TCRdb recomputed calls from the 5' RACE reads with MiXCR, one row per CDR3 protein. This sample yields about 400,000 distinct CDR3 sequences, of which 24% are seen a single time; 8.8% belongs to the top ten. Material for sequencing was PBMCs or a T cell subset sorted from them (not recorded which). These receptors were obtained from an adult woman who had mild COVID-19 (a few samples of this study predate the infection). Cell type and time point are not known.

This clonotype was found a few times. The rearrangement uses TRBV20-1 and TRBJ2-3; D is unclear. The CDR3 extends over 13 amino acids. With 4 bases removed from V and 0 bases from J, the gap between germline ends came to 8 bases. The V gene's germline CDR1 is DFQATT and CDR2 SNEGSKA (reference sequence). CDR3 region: CSATATSTDTQYF. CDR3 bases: TGCAGTGCTACCGCCACTAGCACAGATACGCAGTATTTT.

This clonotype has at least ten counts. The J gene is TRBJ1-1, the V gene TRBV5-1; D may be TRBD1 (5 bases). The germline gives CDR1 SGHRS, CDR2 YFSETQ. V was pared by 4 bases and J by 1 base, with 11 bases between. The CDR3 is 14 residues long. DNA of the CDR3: TGCGCCAGCAGCGGATCCGGGACGAACACTGAAGCTTTCTTT. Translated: CASSGSGTNTEAFF. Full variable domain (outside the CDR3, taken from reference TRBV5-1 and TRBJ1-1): KAGVTQTPRYLIKTRGQQVTLSCSPISGHRSVSWYQQTPGQGLQFLFEYFSETQRNKGNFPGRFSGRQFSNSRSEMNVSTLELGDSALYLCASSGSGTNTEAFFGQGTRLTVV.

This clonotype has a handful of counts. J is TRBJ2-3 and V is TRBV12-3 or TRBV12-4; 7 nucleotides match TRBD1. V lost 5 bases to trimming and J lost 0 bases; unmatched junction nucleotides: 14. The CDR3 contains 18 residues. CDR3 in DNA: TGTGCCAGCAGTCTCCGGGACAGCTTTCGAAGGAGCACAGATACGCAGTATTTT. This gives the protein CASSLRDSFRRSTDTQYF.